This T cell receptor (beta chain) was observed in a study of blood T cells in healthy people across ages. In this sample, this clonotype turned up a few times. The target antigen is unknown. A second roughly 7 to 11 cycle PCR used barcoded and J-beta primers. TCRdb passed the 5' RACE reads through MiXCR, listing each CDR3 protein once. The sample includes roughly 570,000 distinct CDR3 sequences, approximately 30% of them seen just once. Findings and caveats of the study: Possibly, changes in expanded clonotypes were confounded because donor CMV status was unknown. Higher diversity, along with more naive CD4+ cells, distinguished long-lived donors from aged donors.

This CDR3 has 13 residues. V lost 4 bases and J 4 bases, leaving 11 bases between the germline ends. CDR1 is SGHRS and CDR2 is YFSETQ in the germline V gene. The sequence was obtained from a woman in her seventies in good health. V usage is TRBV5-1 and J usage is TRBJ2-5; TRBD1 is a possible D gene (6 bases). The sample was blood. CDR3 nucleotide sequence: TGCGCCAGCAGCCCCGGGACACCAGAGACCCAGTACTTC. This encodes CASSPGTPETQYF.